Included here is one TCR beta chain sequence, with context. The data were obtained in a study of blood T cell repertoires in COVID-19. Study context: Sources were T cells, B-cell-depleted T cells, or PBMCs; the material itself was cDNA or gDNA.

In the original workflow: Estimated nucleated cell counts came from reference gene primer amplification. Clones were read by immunoSEQ multiplex PCR, and TCRdb kept only the in-frame ones, dropping some. The DNA gave D and trimming, while V, J and clone size come from that table. The data contain about 300,000 clones, around nine tenths of them seen just once; the ten biggest clones take up less than 2%. CDR1 SGDLS and CDR2 YYNGEE come from the germline V gene. The germline V and J ends were trimmed by 0 bases and 4 bases, with 19 bases remaining between them. The CDR3 consists of 17 residues. This chain connects TRBV9 to TRBJ1-1; TRBD1 might be the D (6 bases). Sequenced: peripheral blood. This TCR came from a woman aged 25 to 39 with COVID-19, enrolled during active disease. CDR3 loop: CASSVGGRGSRVTEAFF. The CDR3 bases are TGTGCCAGCAGCGTAGGTGGCAGGGGTTCTAGGGTCACTGAAGCTTTCTTT. Full variable domain (remainder filled in from reference TRBV9 and TRBJ1-1): DSGVTQTPKHLITATGQRVTLRCSPRSGDLSVYWYQQSLDQGLQFLIQYYNGEERAKGNILERFSAQQFPDLHSELNLSSLELGDSALYFCASSVGGRGSRVTEAFFGQGTRLTVV.